The entry that follows covers one T cell receptor (beta chain) sequence. The V gene's germline CDR1 is SGHAT and CDR2 FQNNGV. The CDR3 runs to 15 residues. Trimming shortened V by 1 base and J by 5 bases, and 14 bases separated the two germline ends. This table comes from immunoSEQ multiplex PCR, and its TCRdb copy is limited to in-frame clones, with some not included. The data show about 130,000 clones, roughly 87% seen once. The data were obtained in a study of control samples from healthy donors and cancer patients. Sequenced: blood. This sequence joins TRBV11-2 and TRBJ2-5, with a weak D call TRBD2 (7 bases). The TCR was taken from a man younger than 30 in good health. In DNA form, the CDR3 reads TGTGCCAGCAGCTTAGGGGGGGGCGGCTTGGAGACCCAGTACTTC. Protein: CASSLGGGGLETQYF.